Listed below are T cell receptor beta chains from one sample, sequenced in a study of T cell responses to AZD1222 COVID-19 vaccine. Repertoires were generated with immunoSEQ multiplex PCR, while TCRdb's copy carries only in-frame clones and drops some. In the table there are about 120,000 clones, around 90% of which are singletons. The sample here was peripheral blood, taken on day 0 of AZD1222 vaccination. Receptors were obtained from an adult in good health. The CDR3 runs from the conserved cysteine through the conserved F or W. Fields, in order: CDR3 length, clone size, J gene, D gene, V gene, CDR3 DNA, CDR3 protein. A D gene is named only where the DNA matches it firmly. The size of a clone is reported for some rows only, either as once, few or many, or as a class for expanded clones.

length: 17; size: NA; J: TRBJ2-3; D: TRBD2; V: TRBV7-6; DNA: TGTGCCAGCAGCTTAAATGGGGGAGGGTCTCCTACAGATACGCAGTATTTT; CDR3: CASSLNGGGSPTDTQYF
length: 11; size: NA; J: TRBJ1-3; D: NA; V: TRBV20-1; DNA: TGCAGTGCTAGAGGGCCAGGGACCATATATTTT; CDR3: CSARGPGTIYF
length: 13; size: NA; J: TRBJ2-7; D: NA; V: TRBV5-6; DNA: TGTGCCAGCAGCTTAGGGGCTAACTACGAGCAGTACTTC; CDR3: CASSLGANYEQYF
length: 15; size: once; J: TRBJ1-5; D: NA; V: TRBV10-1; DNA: TGCGCCAGCAGTGAGTCGAGATCAGGGATCCAGCCCCAGCATTTT; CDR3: CASSESRSGIQPQHF
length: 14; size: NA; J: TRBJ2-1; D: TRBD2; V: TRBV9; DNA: TGTGCCAGCAGCCCTAGGACTAGCTACAATGAGCAGTTCTTC; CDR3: CASSPRTSYNEQFF
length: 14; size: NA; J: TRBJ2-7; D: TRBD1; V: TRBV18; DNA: TGTGCCAGCTCACCCCGGGACAGAGCCTACGAGCAGTACTTC; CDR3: CASSPRDRAYEQYF
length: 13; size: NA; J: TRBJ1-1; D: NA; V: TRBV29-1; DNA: TGCAGCGTGGGCTTAGCGGGGGACACTGAAGCTTTCTTT; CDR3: CSVGLAGDTEAFF
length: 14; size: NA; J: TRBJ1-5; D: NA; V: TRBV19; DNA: TGTGCCAGTAGTATAAACGGGGTTAATCAGCCCCAGCATTTT; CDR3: CASSINGVNQPQHF
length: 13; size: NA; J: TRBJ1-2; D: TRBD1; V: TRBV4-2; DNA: TGTGCCAGCAGCGGGGACAGGATCTATGGCTACACCTTC; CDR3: CASSGDRIYGYTF
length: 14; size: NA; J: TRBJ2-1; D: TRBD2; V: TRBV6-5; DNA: TGTGCCAGCAGCTCGGGACTAGCCCCCAATGAGCAGTTCTTC; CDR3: CASSSGLAPNEQFF
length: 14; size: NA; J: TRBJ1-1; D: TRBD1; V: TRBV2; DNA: TGTGCCAGCAGTAAGCTTGAGGGGGCGACTGAAGCTTTCTTT; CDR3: CASSKLEGATEAFF
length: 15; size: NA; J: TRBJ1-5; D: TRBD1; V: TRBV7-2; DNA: TGTGCCAGCAGCACCAGACAGGGGGCTGGCCAGCCCCAGCATTTT; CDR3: CASSTRQGAGQPQHF
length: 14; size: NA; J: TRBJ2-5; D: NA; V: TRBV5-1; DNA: TGCGCCAGCAGCTTATCTCCAGGACAAGAGACCCAGTACTTC; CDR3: CASSLSPGQETQYF
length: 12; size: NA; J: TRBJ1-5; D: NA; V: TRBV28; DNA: TGTGCCAGCAGCGTCCTCAATCAGCCCCAGCATTTT; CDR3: CASSVLNQPQHF
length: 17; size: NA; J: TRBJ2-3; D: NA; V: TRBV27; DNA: TGTGCCAGCAGTTTAAAGCCTTCTGGCGGCAGCACAGATACGCAGTATTTT; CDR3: CASSLKPSGGSTDTQYF
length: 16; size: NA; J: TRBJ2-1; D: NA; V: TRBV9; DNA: TGTGCCAGCAGGTTGGGGAGTGGGGGGCCGTACAATGAGCAGTTCTTC; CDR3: CASRLGSGGPYNEQFF
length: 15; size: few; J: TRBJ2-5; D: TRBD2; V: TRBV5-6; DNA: TGTGCCAGCAGAAGGGGACTAGCGGTTATCGAGACCCAGTACTTC; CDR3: CASRRGLAVIETQYF
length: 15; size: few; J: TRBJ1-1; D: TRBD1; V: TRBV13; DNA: TGTGCCAGCAGCGTAGAGGGACAGGGTACTTCTGAAGCTTTCTTT; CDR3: CASSVEGQGTSEAFF
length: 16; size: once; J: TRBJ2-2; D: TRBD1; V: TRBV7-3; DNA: TGTGCCAGCAGCTTCGGACAGGGGATGGACACCGGGGAGCTGTTTTTT; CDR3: CASSFGQGMDTGELFF
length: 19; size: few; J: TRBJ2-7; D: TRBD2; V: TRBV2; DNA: TGTGCCAGCAGTGTGAAGGGGACTAGCGGGAGGCTACCGTCCTACGAGCAGTACTTC; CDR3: CASSVKGTSGRLPSYEQYF
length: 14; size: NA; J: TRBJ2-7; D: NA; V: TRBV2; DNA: TGTGCCAGCAGCCCCGTAGGACTATCCTACGAGCAGTACTTC; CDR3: CASSPVGLSYEQYF
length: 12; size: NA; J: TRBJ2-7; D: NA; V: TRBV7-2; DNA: TGTGCCAGCAGCCAAGGACTAAACGAGCAGTACTTC; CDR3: CASSQGLNEQYF
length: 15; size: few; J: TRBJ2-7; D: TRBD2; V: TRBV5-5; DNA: TGTGCCAGCAGCCCCCTAGGGACTAGTTCTTCCGAGCAGTACTTC; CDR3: CASSPLGTSSSEQYF
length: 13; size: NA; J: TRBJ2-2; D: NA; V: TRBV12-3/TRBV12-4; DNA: TGTGCCAGCAGTTTTTCGAACACCGGGGAGCTGTTTTTT; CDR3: CASSFSNTGELFF
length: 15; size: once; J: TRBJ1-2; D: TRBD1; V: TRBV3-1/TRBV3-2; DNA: TGTGCCAGCAGCCTTGATGGGACAGCTAACTATGGCTACACCTTC; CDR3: CASSLDGTANYGYTF
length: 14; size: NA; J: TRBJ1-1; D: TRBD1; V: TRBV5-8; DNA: TGTGCCAGCAGCCGCCGGGACAGAAACACTGAAGCTTTCTTT; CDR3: CASSRRDRNTEAFF
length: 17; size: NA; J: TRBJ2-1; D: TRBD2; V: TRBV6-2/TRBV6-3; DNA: TGTGCCAGCAGCCACCGGAAAGCGGGAGGCTCCTACAATGAGCAGTTCTTC; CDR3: CASSHRKAGGSYNEQFF
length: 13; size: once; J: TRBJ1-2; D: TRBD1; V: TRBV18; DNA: TGTGCCAGCTCACCCGGGACAGTCTATGGCTACACCTTC; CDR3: CASSPGTVYGYTF
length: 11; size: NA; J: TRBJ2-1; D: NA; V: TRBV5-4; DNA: TGTGCCAGCAGTCGGGGCGATGAGCAGTTCTTC; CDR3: CASSRGDEQFF
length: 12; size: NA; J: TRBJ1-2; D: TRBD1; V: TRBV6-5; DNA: TGTGCCAGCGGGGACAGGGTCTATGGCTACACCTTC; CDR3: CASGDRVYGYTF
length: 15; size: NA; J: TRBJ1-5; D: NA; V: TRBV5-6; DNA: TGTGCCAGCACGAGAGGGGACTATAGCAATCAGCCCCAGCATTTT; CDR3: CASTRGDYSNQPQHF
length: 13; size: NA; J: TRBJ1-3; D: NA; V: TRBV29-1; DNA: TGCAGTGCGAGAAGAAGCTCTGGAAACACCATATATTTT; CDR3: CSARRSSGNTIYF
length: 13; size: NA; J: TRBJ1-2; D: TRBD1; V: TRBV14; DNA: TGTGCCAGCACCGACAGGGGTGGCTATGGCTACACCTTC; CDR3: CASTDRGGYGYTF
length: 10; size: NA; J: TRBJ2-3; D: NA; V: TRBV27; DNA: TGTGCCAGCGCTATAGATACGCAGTATTTT; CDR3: CASAIDTQYF
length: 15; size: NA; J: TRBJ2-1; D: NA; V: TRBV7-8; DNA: TGTGCCAGCAGACAGGACCCCCCGGGGGACAATGAGCAGTTCTTC; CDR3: CASRQDPPGDNEQFF
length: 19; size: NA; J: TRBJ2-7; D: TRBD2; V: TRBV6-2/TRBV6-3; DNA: TGTGCCAGCAGCCCTGGTTGGGGGACTAGCGGGAGAGGAAGGTACGAGCAGTACTTC; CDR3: CASSPGWGTSGRGRYEQYF
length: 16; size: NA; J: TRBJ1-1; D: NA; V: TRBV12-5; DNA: TGTGCTAGTGGTTTCGGGGACACAGTCCTGAACACTGAAGCTTTCTTT; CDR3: CASGFGDTVLNTEAFF
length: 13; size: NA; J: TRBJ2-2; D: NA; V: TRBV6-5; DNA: TGTGCCAGCAGTTACTCCCTTCTCGGGGAGCTGTTTTTT; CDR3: CASSYSLLGELFF
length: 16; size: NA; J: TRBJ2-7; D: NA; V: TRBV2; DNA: TGTGCCAGCAGTGAAGCGCGACAGTTGAGCTCCTACGAGCAGTACTTC; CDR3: CASSEARQLSSYEQYF
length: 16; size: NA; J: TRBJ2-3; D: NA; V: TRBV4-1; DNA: TGCGCCAGCAGCTCCCGACTGCTCGGGAGCACAGATACGCAGTATTTT; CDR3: CASSSRLLGSTDTQYF
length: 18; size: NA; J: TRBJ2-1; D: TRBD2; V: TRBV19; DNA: TGTGCCAGTAGTATAGGCGCGGGAGTTCAGCGCCTTTACAATGAGCAGTTCTTC; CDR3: CASSIGAGVQRLYNEQFF
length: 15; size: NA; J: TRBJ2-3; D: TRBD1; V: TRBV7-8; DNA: TGTGCCAGCACCGAGGACAGGGGGCTGAAAGATACGCAGTATTTT; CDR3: CASTEDRGLKDTQYF
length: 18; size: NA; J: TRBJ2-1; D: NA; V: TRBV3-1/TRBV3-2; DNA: TGTGCCAGCAGCCAAGAGGCACCGGACTCAAGCTCCTACAATGAGCAGTTCTTC; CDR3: CASSQEAPDSSSYNEQFF
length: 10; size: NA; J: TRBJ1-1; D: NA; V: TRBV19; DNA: TGTGCCAGTGGTTCGTCTGAAGCTTTCTTT; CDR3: CASGSSEAFF
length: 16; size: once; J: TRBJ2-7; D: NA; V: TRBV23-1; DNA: TGCGCCAGCAGTCAATCGCTAAGGCCCCCGGGGAACGAGCAGTACTTC; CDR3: CASSQSLRPPGNEQYF
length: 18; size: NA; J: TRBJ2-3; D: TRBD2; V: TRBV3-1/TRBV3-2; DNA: TGTGCCAGCAGCCACACTAGCGGGAGTCCCCTCGGAACAGATACGCAGTATTTT; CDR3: CASSHTSGSPLGTDTQYF
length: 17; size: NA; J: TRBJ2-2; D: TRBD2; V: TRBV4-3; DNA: TGCGCCAGCAGCCAGAATCCGGGACTAGCGGGAGCCGGGGAGCTGTTTTTT; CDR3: CASSQNPGLAGAGELFF
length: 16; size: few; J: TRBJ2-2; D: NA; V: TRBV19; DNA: TGTGCCAGTAGCCCCCGGGACCCCCTTGGCGCCGGGGAGCTGTTTTTT; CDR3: CASSPRDPLGAGELFF
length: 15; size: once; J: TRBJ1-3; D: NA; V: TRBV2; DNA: TGTGCCAGCATCCCAGCGGAAGGGCCAGGAAACACCATATATTTT; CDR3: CASIPAEGPGNTIYF
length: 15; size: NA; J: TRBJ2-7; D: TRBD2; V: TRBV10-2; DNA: TGCGCCAGCAGTGAGTCAAGGCTAGCGGGCTACGAGCAGTACTTC; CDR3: CASSESRLAGYEQYF
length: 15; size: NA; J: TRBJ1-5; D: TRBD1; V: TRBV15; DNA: TGTGCCACCAGCACAGAGGCAGGGGGAAGTCAGCCCCAGCATTTT; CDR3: CATSTEAGGSQPQHF
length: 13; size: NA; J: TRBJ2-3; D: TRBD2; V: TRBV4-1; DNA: TGCGCCAGCCGGGGACTAGGGACAGATACGCAGTATTTT; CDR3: CASRGLGTDTQYF
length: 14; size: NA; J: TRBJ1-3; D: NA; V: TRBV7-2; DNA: TGTGCCAGCAGTATCAAACCCTCTGGAAACACCATATATTTT; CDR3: CASSIKPSGNTIYF